The TCR beta chain under discussion was sequenced for a study of CD8+CD57+ T cells in acquired aplastic anemia. General observations from the study: Comparison of patients with controls identified almost 30 shared CD8+ CDR3 sequences.

This clonotype was recorded at least ten times. Its matching antigen is unknown. V dropped 7 bases and J dropped 4; count of bases not matched to a gene: 10. From germline, CDR1 is DFQATT and CDR2 SNEGSKA (reference sequence). The CDR3 covers 14 residues. The template for TCR beta VDJ and CDR3 sequence profiling was genomic DNA. Each CDR3 protein is one row after TCRdb ran MiXCR on the reads. There are hundreds of thousands of distinct CDR3 sequences in the sample; roughly a third occur only once, and under 0.95% lies in the top ten. Sequenced patients had shown CD8+CD57+ cell expansion by flow cytometry.

Sequencing input: sorted CD4+, CD8+, or CD8+CD57+ T cells (not recorded which) from PBMCs. This chain connects TRBV20-1 to TRBJ2-7; 10 nucleotides agree with TRBD2. This TCR was sampled from a human donor with aplastic anemia. DNA for the CDR3: TGCAGTGGAGAAAGCGCTAGCGGGAGTTACGAGCAGTACTTC. This encodes CSGESASGSYEQYF.